These T cell receptor beta chains were read from a single sample in a study of shared clonotypes between healthy human individuals. Some clones are missing from TCRdb's copy, which holds only in-frame ones; the method was immunoSEQ multiplex PCR. The sample lists 400,000 or so clones, around 96% occurring once. Specimen: memory CD8+ T cells sorted from blood. These receptors all come from a young man in good health. Each CDR3 is given without its conserved first and last residue. The order of the fields is J gene, V gene, CDR3 protein.

TRBJ1-4 | TRBV9 | ASSRQGTGNEKLF
TRBJ2-5 | TRBV6-6 | ASSYGLAGGETQY
TRBJ2-7 | TRBV20-1 | SARRSYEQY
TRBJ2-5 | TRBV7-6 | ASSLGQAQETQY
TRBJ2-2 | TRBV5-5 | ASRPGRETGELF
TRBJ1-2 | TRBV9 | ASSANLDNYGYT
TRBJ1-3 | TRBV5-4 | ASSLPGNTIY
TRBJ2-5 | TRBV2 | ASSGTPGLVIETQY
TRBJ1-5 | TRBV7-2 | ASSFDRGLQPQH
TRBJ1-2 | TRBV19 | ASWVDGYT
TRBJ2-7 | TRBV29-1 | SVGLAGVGYEQY
TRBJ2-3 | TRBV5-4 | ASSSDRGRREGTQY
TRBJ2-2 | TRBV5-1 | ASSGQGPTGELF
TRBJ2-7 | TRBV2 | ASSDIIREQY
TRBJ2-1 | TRBV4-1 | ASSQVRGTQDEQF
TRBJ2-7 | TRBV10-3 | AIGKQGADEQY
TRBJ2-7 | TRBV15 | ATSLRGGNEQY
TRBJ2-1 | TRBV19 | ASSMNRGNEQF
TRBJ2-5 | TRBV5-1 | ASSWDYSQETQY
TRBJ2-7 | TRBV18 | ASSPQGGYEQY
TRBJ2-3 | TRBV10-3 | AISELAGEGDTQY
TRBJ1-2 | TRBV2 | ASRLPRDGYT
TRBJ2-1 | TRBV11-3 | ASSLSPVSSYNEQF
TRBJ2-1 | TRBV7-9 | ASSPSRAGSYNEQF
TRBJ2-7 | TRBV5-1 | ASSPGRNEQY
TRBJ1-3 | TRBV19 | ASRKDLGPPSGNTIY
TRBJ1-2 | TRBV2 | ATFYRDSYGYT